Listed here are 8 T cell receptor beta chains from one sample, sequenced in a study of radiotherapy plus CTLA-4 blockade in lung cancer. This table comes from immunoSEQ multiplex PCR, and its TCRdb copy is limited to in-frame clones, with some not included. This table holds 90,000 to 100,000 clones, about 90% found once. The specimen comprised peripheral blood, sampled from a patient treated with radiotherapy plus ipilimumab. Every receptor here comes from a human donor with non-small cell lung cancer that progressed on radiotherapy plus ipilimumab.

The chain links TRBV29-1 to TRBJ2-5, with D uncertain. Germline CDR1 and CDR2: SQVTM and ANQGSEA. The germline V and J ends were trimmed by 3 bases and 4 bases, with 6 bases remaining between them. There are 11 residues in the CDR3. CDR3 nucleotides: TGCAGCGTTGATGGAGCAGAGACCCAGTACTTC. This encodes CSVDGAETQYF.

The chain couples TRBV9 to TRBJ2-3; tentatively, D is TRBD2 (6 bases). V gave up 4 bases and J gave up 4 bases, with 19 bases separating them. This CDR3 region has 16 residues. Germline CDR1 reads SGDLS; CDR2 reads YYNGEE. The CDR3 spells CASSIRGGDAADTQYF. The CDR3 region has the DNA TGTGCCAGCAGCATCCGGGGCGGGGACGCCGCAGATACGCAGTATTTT.

The chain uses TRBV29-1 and TRBJ1-2; D gene ambiguous. V shed 6 bases and J shed 3 bases, with 17 bases lying between them. This CDR3 is built from 14 residues. CDR1 is SQVTM, CDR2 ANQGSEA, per germline. The CDR3 is CSVKAGGPDYGYTF. Here the CDR3 DNA reads TGCAGCGTCAAGGCGGGAGGGCCCGACTATGGCTACACCTTC.

The count of this clone is one. The rearrangement joins TRBV10-3 to TRBJ2-5, with no clear D. The germline V gene has CDR1 ENHRY and CDR2 SYGVKD. V lost 3 bases to trimming and J lost 1 base, with 9 bases between them. This CDR3 has 14 residues. DNA of the CDR3: TGTGCCATCAGTGATAAGGTAGCCCAAGAGACCCAGTACTTC. It is translated as CAISDKVAQETQYF.

This sequence joins TRBV7-6 and TRBJ2-1; no clear D. This CDR3 comprises 14 residues. The ends were cut back, 5 bases at V and 5 bases at J, with 13 bases in the middle. CDR1 and CDR2 from the germline V gene are SGHVS and FNYEAQ. Here the CDR3 reads CASSPYPGDNEQFF. The CDR3 region has the DNA TGTGCCAGCAGCCCTTATCCGGGCGACAATGAGCAGTTCTTC. The full variable domain, rest sourced from reference TRBV7-6 and TRBJ2-1, is GAGVSQSPRYKVTKRGQDVALRCDPISGHVSLYWYRQALGQGPEFLTYFNYEAQQDKSGLPNDRFSAERPEGSISTLTIQRTEQRDSAMYRCASSPYPGDNEQFFGPGTRLTVL.

This clone was detected once. This chain links TRBV7-8 with TRBJ2-2, with D possibly matching TRBD2 (6 bases). CDR3 length: 15 residues. With 5 bases removed from V and 6 bases from J, the gap between germline ends came to 16 bases. From germline, CDR1 is SGHVS and CDR2 FQNEAQ. The CDR3 protein is CASSPLATSSGELFF. For the CDR3, the DNA is TGTGCCAGCAGCCCCCTGGCCACTAGCTCCGGGGAGCTGTTTTTT.

This rearrangement joins TRBV27 to TRBJ2-2; TRBD2 matches 15 bases. Germline V lookup: CDR1 MNHEY, CDR2 SMNVEV (reference sequence). J was trimmed by 1 base and V by 6 bases; bases with no gene match: 6. This CDR3 region has 18 residues. CDR3 bases: TGTGCCAGCAGCCCTGGACTAGCGGGAGGGTGGAACACCGGGGAGCTGTTTTTT. Amino acids: CASSPGLAGGWNTGELFF.

The gene calls are TRBV9 and TRBJ2-2, with 10 nucleotides matching TRBD2. CDR3 size: 17 residues. Germline-derived CDR1 and CDR2 are SGDLS and YYNGEE. The V and J ends lost 1 base and 6 bases, in that order; junction bases with no gene match: 9. For the CDR3, the DNA is TGTGCCAGCAGCGTATGGGGCCTAGCGGGAGAATCCGGGGAGCTGTTTTTT. Protein product: CASSVWGLAGESGELFF.